Below are 5 T cell receptor beta chains sequenced from a single sample in a study of post-analysis software for immune sequencing data. Each TCR beta cDNA library carried unique molecular identifiers. TCRdb re-called the PCR reads through MiXCR, storing one row per CDR3 protein. This table holds roughly 600,000 distinct CDR3 sequences, roughly two fifths found once. Their target antigens are unknown. Study-level findings and limits: The five TRBV segments detected at higher frequency in patients than in controls included TRBV5-6, TRBV5-1 and TRBV20-1.

Sequenced material: blood. Source of these receptors: a girl between 5 and 17 years old with multiple sclerosis.

The rearrangement uses TRBV13 and TRBJ2-4, with 15 bases lining up with TRBD2. The CDR3 contains 15 residues. Germline loops: CDR1 PRHDT, CDR2 FYEKMQ (reference sequence). After removal of 4 bases from V and 13 bases from J, the junction contained 8 bases not matched to a gene. CDR3 region: CASSSRTSGRETQYF. The CDR3 region has the DNA TGTGCCAGCAGCTCCCGGACTAGCGGGAGGGAAACGCAGTACTTC. Combining the CDR3 with reference TRBV13 and TRBJ2-4 gives the whole variable domain AAGVIQSPRHLIKEKRETATLKCYPIPRHDTVYWYQQGPGQDPQFLISFYEKMQSDKGSIPDRFSAQQFSDYHSELNMSSLELGDSALYFCASSSRTSGRETQYFGAGTRLSVL.

This clonotype was found a few times. The chain employs TRBV5-1 and TRBJ2-2; D is unclear. The V and J ends lost 4 bases and 3 bases respectively, with 10 bases between them. The V gene's germline CDR1 is SGHRS and CDR2 YFSETQ. The CDR3 has 14 amino acids. The DNA for the CDR3 is TGCGCCAGCAGCCGATATGTCGACACCGGGGAGCTGTTTTTT. Protein: CASSRYVDTGELFF.

This clonotype was detected only a few times. This chain joins TRBV4-1 and TRBJ2-7; D is perhaps TRBD2 (6 bases). Germline V lookup: CDR1 MGHRA, CDR2 YSYEKL. This CDR3 has 17 residues. V shed 0 bases and J shed 0 bases, with 15 bases lying between them. The chain's CDR3 is CASSQDFGGSVSYEQYF. CDR3 nucleotides: TGCGCCAGCAGCCAAGATTTTGGGGGGAGCGTCTCCTACGAGCAGTACTTC.

The chain uses TRBV14 and TRBJ1-2, with D unresolved. The germline CDR1 and CDR2 sequences are SGHDN and FVKESK. Between the trimmed V and J ends, which lost 6 bases and 2 bases, there was a span of 10 bases. The CDR3 covers 13 residues. The CDR3 protein is CASSSGVNYGYTF. The CDR3, as DNA: TGTGCCAGCAGTTCCGGGGTGAACTATGGCTACACCTTC.

This chain links TRBV10-3 with TRBJ1-2; 9 bases are shared with TRBD1. V dropped 4 bases and J dropped 8; count of bases not matched to a gene: 11. The germline V gene has CDR1 ENHRY and CDR2 SYGVKD. This CDR3 has 15 amino acids. CDR3 sequence: CAISGPGQGIDGYTF. CDR3 sequence (DNA): TGTGCCATCAGTGGTCCGGGACAGGGAATTGACGGCTACACCTTC.